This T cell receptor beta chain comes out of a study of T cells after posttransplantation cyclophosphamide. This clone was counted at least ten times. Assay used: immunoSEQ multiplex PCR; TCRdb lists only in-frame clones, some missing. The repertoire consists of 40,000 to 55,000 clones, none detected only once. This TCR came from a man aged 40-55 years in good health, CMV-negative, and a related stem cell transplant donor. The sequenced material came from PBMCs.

The CDR3 nucleotides read TGTGCCAGCAGTGATTTTCAGGGGGGCTACACCTTC. Translation gives CASSDFQGGYTF. V and J are TRBV6-1 and TRBJ1-2; a possible D gene is TRBD1 (6 bases). The V gene lost 3 bases and the J gene lost 8 bases, with 10 bases spanning the gap. Germline loops: CDR1 MNHNS, CDR2 SASEGT. This CDR3 has 12 residues.